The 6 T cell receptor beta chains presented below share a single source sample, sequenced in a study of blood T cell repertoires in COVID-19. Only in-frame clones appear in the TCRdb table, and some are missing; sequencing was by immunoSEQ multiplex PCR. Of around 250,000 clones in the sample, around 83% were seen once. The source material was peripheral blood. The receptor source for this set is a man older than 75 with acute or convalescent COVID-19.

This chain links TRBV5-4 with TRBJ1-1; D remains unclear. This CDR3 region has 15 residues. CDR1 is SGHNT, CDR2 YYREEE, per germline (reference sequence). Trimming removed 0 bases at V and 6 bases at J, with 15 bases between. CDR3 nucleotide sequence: TGTGCCAGCAGCTTGGCCGCGGGAGCTCGCTCTGAAGCTTTCTTT. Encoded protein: CASSLAAGARSEAFF.

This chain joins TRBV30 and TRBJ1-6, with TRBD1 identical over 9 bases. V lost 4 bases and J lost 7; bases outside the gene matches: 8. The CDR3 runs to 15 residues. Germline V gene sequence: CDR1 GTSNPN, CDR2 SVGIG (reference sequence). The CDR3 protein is CAWTRTGDFNSPLHF. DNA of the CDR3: TGTGCCTGGACACGGACAGGGGACTTCAATTCACCCCTCCACTTT.

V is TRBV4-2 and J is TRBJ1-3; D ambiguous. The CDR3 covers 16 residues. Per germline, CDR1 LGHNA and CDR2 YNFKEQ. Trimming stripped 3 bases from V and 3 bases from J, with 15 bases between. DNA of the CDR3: TGTGCCAGCAGCCACGACGCGGCCATCCTTGGAAACACCATATATTTT. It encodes CASSHDAAILGNTIYF.

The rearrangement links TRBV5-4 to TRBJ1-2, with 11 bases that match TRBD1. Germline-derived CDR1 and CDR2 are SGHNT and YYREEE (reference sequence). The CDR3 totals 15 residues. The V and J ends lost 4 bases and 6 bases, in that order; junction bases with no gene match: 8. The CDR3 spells CASSAGQGANHGYTF. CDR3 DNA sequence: TGTGCCAGCAGCGCCGGACAGGGGGCGAACCATGGCTACACCTTC.

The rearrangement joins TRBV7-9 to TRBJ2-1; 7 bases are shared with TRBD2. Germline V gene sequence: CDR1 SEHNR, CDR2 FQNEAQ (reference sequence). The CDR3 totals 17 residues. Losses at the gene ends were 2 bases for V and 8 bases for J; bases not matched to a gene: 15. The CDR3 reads CASSLRIAGLSGDEQFF. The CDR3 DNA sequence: TGTGCCAGCAGCTTACGGATAGCGGGCCTAAGTGGTGATGAGCAGTTCTTC.

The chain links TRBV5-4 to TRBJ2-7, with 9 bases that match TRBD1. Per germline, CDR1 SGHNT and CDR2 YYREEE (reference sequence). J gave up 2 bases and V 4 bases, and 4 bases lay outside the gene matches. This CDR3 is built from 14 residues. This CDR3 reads CASSKGQGPYEQYF. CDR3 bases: TGTGCCAGCAGCAAGGGACAGGGACCCTACGAGCAGTACTTC.